Presented here are 27 T cell receptor beta chains from one specimen sequenced in a study of beta chain features in type 1 diabetes. The study reverse transcribed the entire isolated RNA, so it sequenced expressed TCRB transcripts. Produced via immunoSEQ multiplex PCR; TCRdb's table is partial and in-frame only. The repertoire holds 120,000 to 150,000 clones, 9.7% seen once, with almost 0.65% in the top ten. The sample consisted of central memory CD4+ T cells from blood. The source of these receptors is a middle-aged woman in good health.

This clone has a handful of counts. The chain links TRBV19 to TRBJ1-2; D is unresolved. V was clipped by 10 bases and J by 8 bases, with 14 bases between them. CDR3 length: 11 amino acids. Per the germline V gene, CDR1 is LNHDA and CDR2 is SQIVND (reference sequence). The CDR3 sequence: CATWENGGYTF. The CDR3 DNA sequence: TGTGCCACGTGGGAGAACGGAGGCTACACCTTC.

This clone came up a few times. The chain links TRBV7-9 to TRBJ2-2, with 16 bases aligning to TRBD2. V lost 6 bases and J lost 4; bases outside the gene matches: 8. From germline, CDR1 is SEHNR and CDR2 FQNEAQ (reference sequence). This CDR3 has 18 residues. The CDR3 reads CASRPAGTSGGGTGELFF. Here the CDR3 DNA reads TGTGCCAGCAGGCCCGCCGGGACTAGCGGGGGGGGCACCGGGGAGCTGTTTTTT. The variable domain in full, completed from reference TRBV7-9 and TRBJ2-2, reads DTGVSQNPRHKITKRGQNVTFRCDPISEHNRLYWYRQTLGQGPEFLTYFQNEAQLEKSRLLSDRFSAERPKGSFSTLEIQRTEQGDSAMYLCASRPAGTSGGGTGELFFGEGSRLTVL.

At least ten counts were recorded for this clone. The chain joins TRBV5-4 to TRBJ1-6, with 10 bases fitting TRBD1. The CDR3 loop spans 15 amino acids. Germline V gene sequence: CDR1 SGHNT, CDR2 YYREEE (reference sequence). Trimming cost V 3 bases and J 9 bases; bases outside gene matches: 6. CDR3 amino acids: CASSSGRDRGSPLHF. CDR3 sequence (DNA): TGTGCCAGCAGCTCTGGGAGGGACAGGGGTTCACCCCTCCACTTT.

This chain connects TRBV14 to TRBJ2-1; D is perhaps TRBD2 (5 bases). Trimming removed 1 base at V and 0 bases at J, with 10 bases between. The CDR3 has 16 amino acids. Germline V gene lookup returns CDR1 SGHDN and CDR2 FVKESK. This CDR3 reads CASSQVPGNSYNEQFF. The CDR3 region has the DNA TGTGCCAGCAGCCAAGTTCCGGGGAACTCCTACAATGAGCAGTTCTTC.

This clone was seen a few times. This chain joins TRBV7-5 and TRBJ1-5; TRBD1, the table's D call, lacks a check against the DNA. TRBV7-5 is a documented pseudogene. The CDR3 loop spans 15 amino acids. The CDR3 reads CVRSLVRQDGQPQHF. As DNA, the CDR3 is TGTGTCAGAAGCTTAGTTAGACAGGACGGTCAGCCCCAGCATTTT.

The V gene is TRBV2, the J gene TRBJ1-5; 8 bases line up with TRBD1. Germline trimming cut 7 bases from V and 5 bases from J; bases unmatched to any gene: 7. CDR1 and CDR2 from the germline V gene are SNHLY and FYNNEI. The CDR3 contains 14 residues. The CDR3 DNA reads TGTGCCAGCATCTTCGACAGGGGTTATCAGCCCCAGCATTTT. This gives the protein CASIFDRGYQPQHF.

This chain uses TRBV11-3 with TRBJ2-7; TRBD2 is a possible D gene (6 bases). Germline CDR1 SGHNT, CDR2 YENEEA. Trimming cost V 4 bases and J 4 bases, with 17 bases left between them. The CDR3 is 15 amino acids. The CDR3: CASSSGGGVSYEQYF. CDR3 coding DNA: TGTGCCAGCAGCTCGGGTGGCGGGGTTTCTTACGAGCAGTACTTC.

This clone was recorded at least ten times. The chain is built from TRBV15 and TRBJ2-4, with a possible D match to TRBD2 (6 bases). Germline values: CDR1 LNHNV, CDR2 YYDKDF (reference sequence). The CDR3 spans 12 residues. The V gene lost 3 bases and the J gene lost 11 bases, with 11 bases spanning the gap. As DNA, the CDR3 is TGTGCCACCAGCAGGGACTATTCGGTTCAGTACTTC. Its translation is CATSRDYSVQYF.

This chain connects TRBV7-2 to TRBJ2-7; D is unclear. Germline V lookup: CDR1 SGHTA, CDR2 FQGNSA. The CDR3 contains 13 residues. V dropped 4 bases and J dropped 2 bases, with 9 bases sitting between them. The CDR3 here is CASSSLVAYEQYF. CDR3 in DNA: TGTGCCAGCAGCTCCTTAGTAGCCTACGAGCAGTACTTC. The whole variable domain, remainder taken from reference TRBV7-2 and TRBJ2-7, is GAGVSQSPSNKVTEKGKDVELRCDPISGHTALYWYRQSLGQGLEFLIYFQGNSAPDKSGLPSDRFSAERTGGSVSTLTIQRTQQEDSAVYLCASSSLVAYEQYFGPGTRLTVT.

Only a few counts were recorded for this clone. The chain employs TRBV10-3 and TRBJ1-2, with 11 bases that match TRBD1. CDR1 ENHRY and CDR2 SYGVKD come from the germline V gene. Unmatched junction bases numbered 2, after V lost 5 bases and J lost 6 bases. The CDR3 has 13 amino acids. CDR3 DNA: TGTGCCATCAGTACGGGACAGGGGGATGGCTACACCTTC. Translation gives CAISTGQGDGYTF.

The CDR3: CASSRVPSGGYEQYF. DNA for the CDR3: TGTGCCAGCTCGCGGGTTCCTAGCGGGGGCTACGAGCAGTACTTC. The gene calls are TRBV18 and TRBJ2-7, with TRBD2 identical over 10 bases. CDR3 length: 15 residues. Germline CDR1 is KGHSH and CDR2 is LQKENI. Losses at the gene ends were 6 bases for V and 3 bases for J; bases not matched to a gene: 8.

This chain connects TRBV2 to TRBJ1-4, with D possibly TRBD1 on 6 matching bases. V lost 6 bases to trimming and J lost 2 bases, with 13 bases between them. CDR3 length: 15 amino acids. Germline V CDR1 and CDR2: SNHLY, FYNNEI. Here the CDR3 reads CASRGDTRTNEKLFF. The CDR3 bases are TGTGCCAGCAGGGGGGACACTCGGACTAATGAAAAACTGTTTTTT.

This clone has a handful of counts. J is TRBJ1-2 and V is TRBV7-2; tentative D call: TRBD1 (6 bases). The V end lost 4 bases, the J end lost 3 bases, and 12 bases lay between the germline ends. Per germline, CDR1 SGHTA and CDR2 FQGNSA. The CDR3 covers 14 residues. The CDR3 sequence: CASSYGGQYYGYTF. The DNA for the CDR3 is TGTGCCAGCAGCTACGGCGGACAGTACTATGGCTACACCTTC.

The chain combines TRBV5-1 with TRBJ1-2, with TRBD1 identical over 9 bases. The length of the CDR3 is 15 residues. The V and J ends lost 1 base and 4 bases, in that order; junction bases with no gene match: 5. Germline lookup yields CDR1 SGHRS and CDR2 YFSETQ. In DNA, the CDR3 is TGCGCCAGCAGCTTGACCGGGACAGGGTCCTATGGCTACACCTTC. Its protein product is CASSLTGTGSYGYTF.

The sample holds many counts of this clone. The rearrangement joins TRBV2 to TRBJ1-6; 7 positions match TRBD1. The J segment lost 8 bases and the V segment lost 6 bases, leaving 4 bases of the junction unmatched. Germline CDR1 SNHLY, CDR2 FYNNEI. CDR3 length: 13 residues. The DNA of the CDR3 is TGTGCCAGCAGGGGGACAGAGGATTCACCCCTCCACTTT. This encodes CASRGTEDSPLHF.

The V and J genes are TRBV5-4 and TRBJ1-1; 11 positions match TRBD1. The CDR3 is made up of 15 amino acids. The J segment lost 7 bases and the V segment lost 4 bases, leaving 9 bases of the junction unmatched. Germline values: CDR1 SGHNT, CDR2 YYREEE (reference sequence). CDR3 in DNA: TGTGCCAGCAGCCGTGGACAGGGGGCGCGTGGTGAAGCTTTCTTT. This encodes CASSRGQGARGEAFF.

With respect to this clone: An end of the junction does not agree with germline; a read error may underlie this. This rearrangement joins TRBV7-7 to TRBJ1-4; tentative D call: TRBD1 (5 bases). This CDR3 region has 14 residues. Germline-derived CDR1 and CDR2 are SSHAT and FNYEAQ (reference sequence). As DNA, the CDR3 is TGTGCTAGCAGCTCGGACACTCTGAGTGAAAAACTGTTTTTT. This translates into CASSSDTLSEKLFF.

In its sample, this clone was seen a few times. This chain links TRBV6-1 with TRBJ1-1, with TRBD1 as a possible D gene (5 bases). This CDR3 contains 13 residues. In germline, CDR1 is MNHNS, CDR2 SASEGT. Trimming stripped 6 bases from V and 5 bases from J, with 13 bases between. CDR3 sequence reads: CASRVNRGTEAFF. The CDR3 DNA reads as TGTGCCAGCAGAGTAAACCGGGGGACTGAAGCTTTCTTT.

The chain carries TRBV18 and TRBJ1-2; D might be TRBD1 (6 bases). Germline CDR1 is KGHSH and CDR2 is LQKENI. The CDR3 has 16 amino acids. The V end was cut by 1 base, the J end by 7 bases, with 19 bases between. As DNA, the CDR3 is TGTGCCAGCTCACCACGCGCGGACAGCCGTCTTGGTGGCTACACCTTC. Its protein is CASSPRADSRLGGYTF.

This clone was counted a few times. The chain employs TRBV5-1 and TRBJ2-3; a weak D match, TRBD2 (6 bases). V was trimmed by 0 bases and J by 6 bases, leaving 17 bases between them. The germline V gene has CDR1 SGHRS and CDR2 YFSETQ. The CDR3 runs to 16 residues. The CDR3 DNA is TGCGCCAGCAGCTTGGGGGGCGGGGACTTCACCGATACGCAGTATTTT. Protein sequence: CASSLGGGDFTDTQYF.

This clone was observed many times. The chain recombines TRBV28 with TRBJ1-2, with no clear D. The germline V gene has CDR1 MDHEN and CDR2 SYDVKM. The CDR3 length is 14 residues. The V end was cut by 3 bases, the J end by 0 bases, with 8 bases between. The CDR3 DNA reads as TGTGCCAGCAGTTTGGTCCAGACTAACTATGGCTACACCTTC. Translation: CASSLVQTNYGYTF.

The chain has TRBV6-1 and TRBJ2-2; the match to TRBD1 covers 8 bases. Germline V gene data show CDR1 as MNHNS and CDR2 as SASEGT. V was clipped by 3 bases and J by 5 bases; unmatched bases: 8. The CDR3 loop spans 16 amino acids. The CDR3, as DNA: TGTGCCAGCAGTGATCCATCAGGGGGCGGTACCGGGGAGCTGTTTTTT. Translation gives CASSDPSGGGTGELFF.

CDR3 in amino acids: CASSLQVDTEAFF. CDR3 coding DNA: TGTGCCAGCAGTCTCCAGGTCGACACTGAAGCTTTCTTT. The V and J genes are TRBV7-2 and TRBJ1-1, with D uncertain. Germline CDR1 is SGHTA and CDR2 is FQGNSA. V was trimmed by 6 bases and J by 3 bases, leaving 11 bases between them. The length of the CDR3 is 13 residues.

In its sample, this clone was seen a few times. The chain employs TRBV27 and TRBJ2-2, with 10 bases lining up with TRBD1. Germline V CDR1 and CDR2: MNHEY, SMNVEV (reference sequence). V trimming: 8 bases; J trimming: 6 bases; junction bases outside the gene matches: 9. The CDR3 is made up of 15 amino acids. CDR3 DNA: TGTGCCAGCCGAACCGGGACAGGGGTCTCCGGGGAGCTGTTTTTT. The encoded protein is CASRTGTGVSGELFF.

This clone was detected only a few times. This chain joins TRBV5-1 and TRBJ1-2; 7 bases line up with TRBD1. The V gene's germline CDR1 is SGHRS and CDR2 YFSETQ. The CDR3 is made up of 13 amino acids. V was clipped by 4 bases and J by 8 bases; unmatched bases: 8. This chain's CDR3 is CASSLPTGKGYTF. The CDR3 coding sequence is TGCGCCAGCAGCCTACCGACAGGGAAGGGCTACACCTTC.

This clone has just a few counts. The rearrangement uses TRBV6-1 and TRBJ2-3, with D tentatively TRBD1 (6 bases). The CDR3 contains 16 residues. V lost 1 base and J lost 5, with 16 bases in between. Germline CDR1 MNHNS, CDR2 SASEGT. This CDR3 reads CASSEGPGRGQDTQYF. Here the CDR3 DNA reads TGTGCCAGCAGTGAAGGGCCCGGCAGGGGACAAGATACGCAGTATTTT.

This clone came up a few times. The chain carries TRBV29-1 and TRBJ1-2; D is unclear. Germline loops: CDR1 SQVTM, CDR2 ANQGSEA. Trimming removed 0 bases from V and 4 bases from J, with 12 bases in between. The CDR3 runs to 14 residues. The CDR3, as DNA: TGCAGCGTTGAAGATCCCGCCAGGCTCTATGGCTACACCTTC. Amino acid sequence: CSVEDPARLYGYTF.